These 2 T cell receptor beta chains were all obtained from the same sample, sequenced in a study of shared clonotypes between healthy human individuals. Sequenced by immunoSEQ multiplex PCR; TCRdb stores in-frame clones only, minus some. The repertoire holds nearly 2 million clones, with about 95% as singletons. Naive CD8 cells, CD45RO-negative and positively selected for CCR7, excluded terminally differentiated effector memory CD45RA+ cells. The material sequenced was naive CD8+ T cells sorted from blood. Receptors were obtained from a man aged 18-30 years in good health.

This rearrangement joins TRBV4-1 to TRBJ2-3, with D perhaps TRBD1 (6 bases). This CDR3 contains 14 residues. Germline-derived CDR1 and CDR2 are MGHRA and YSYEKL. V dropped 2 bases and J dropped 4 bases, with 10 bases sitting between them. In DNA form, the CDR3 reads TGCGCCAGCAGCCAAACACCAGGGGCAGATACGCAGTATTTT. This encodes CASSQTPGADTQYF.

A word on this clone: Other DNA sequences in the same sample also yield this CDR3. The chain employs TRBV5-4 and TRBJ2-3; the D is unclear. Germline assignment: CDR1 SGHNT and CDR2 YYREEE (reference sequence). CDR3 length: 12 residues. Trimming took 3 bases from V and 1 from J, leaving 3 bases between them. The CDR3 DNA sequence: TGTGCCAGCAGCTCCGGCACAGATACGCAGTATTTT. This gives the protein CASSSGTDTQYF.